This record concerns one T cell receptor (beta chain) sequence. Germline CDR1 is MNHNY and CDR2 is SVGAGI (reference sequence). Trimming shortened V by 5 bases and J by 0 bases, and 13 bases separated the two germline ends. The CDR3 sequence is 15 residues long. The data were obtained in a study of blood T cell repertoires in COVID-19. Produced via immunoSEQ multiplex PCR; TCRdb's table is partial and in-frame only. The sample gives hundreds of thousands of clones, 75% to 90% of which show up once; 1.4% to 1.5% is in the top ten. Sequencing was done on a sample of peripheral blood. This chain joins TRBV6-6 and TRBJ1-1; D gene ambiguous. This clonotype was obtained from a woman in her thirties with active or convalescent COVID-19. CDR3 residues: CASSRETGMNTEAFF. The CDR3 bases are TGTGCCAGCAGTCGAGAGACGGGGATGAACACTGAAGCTTTCTTT.